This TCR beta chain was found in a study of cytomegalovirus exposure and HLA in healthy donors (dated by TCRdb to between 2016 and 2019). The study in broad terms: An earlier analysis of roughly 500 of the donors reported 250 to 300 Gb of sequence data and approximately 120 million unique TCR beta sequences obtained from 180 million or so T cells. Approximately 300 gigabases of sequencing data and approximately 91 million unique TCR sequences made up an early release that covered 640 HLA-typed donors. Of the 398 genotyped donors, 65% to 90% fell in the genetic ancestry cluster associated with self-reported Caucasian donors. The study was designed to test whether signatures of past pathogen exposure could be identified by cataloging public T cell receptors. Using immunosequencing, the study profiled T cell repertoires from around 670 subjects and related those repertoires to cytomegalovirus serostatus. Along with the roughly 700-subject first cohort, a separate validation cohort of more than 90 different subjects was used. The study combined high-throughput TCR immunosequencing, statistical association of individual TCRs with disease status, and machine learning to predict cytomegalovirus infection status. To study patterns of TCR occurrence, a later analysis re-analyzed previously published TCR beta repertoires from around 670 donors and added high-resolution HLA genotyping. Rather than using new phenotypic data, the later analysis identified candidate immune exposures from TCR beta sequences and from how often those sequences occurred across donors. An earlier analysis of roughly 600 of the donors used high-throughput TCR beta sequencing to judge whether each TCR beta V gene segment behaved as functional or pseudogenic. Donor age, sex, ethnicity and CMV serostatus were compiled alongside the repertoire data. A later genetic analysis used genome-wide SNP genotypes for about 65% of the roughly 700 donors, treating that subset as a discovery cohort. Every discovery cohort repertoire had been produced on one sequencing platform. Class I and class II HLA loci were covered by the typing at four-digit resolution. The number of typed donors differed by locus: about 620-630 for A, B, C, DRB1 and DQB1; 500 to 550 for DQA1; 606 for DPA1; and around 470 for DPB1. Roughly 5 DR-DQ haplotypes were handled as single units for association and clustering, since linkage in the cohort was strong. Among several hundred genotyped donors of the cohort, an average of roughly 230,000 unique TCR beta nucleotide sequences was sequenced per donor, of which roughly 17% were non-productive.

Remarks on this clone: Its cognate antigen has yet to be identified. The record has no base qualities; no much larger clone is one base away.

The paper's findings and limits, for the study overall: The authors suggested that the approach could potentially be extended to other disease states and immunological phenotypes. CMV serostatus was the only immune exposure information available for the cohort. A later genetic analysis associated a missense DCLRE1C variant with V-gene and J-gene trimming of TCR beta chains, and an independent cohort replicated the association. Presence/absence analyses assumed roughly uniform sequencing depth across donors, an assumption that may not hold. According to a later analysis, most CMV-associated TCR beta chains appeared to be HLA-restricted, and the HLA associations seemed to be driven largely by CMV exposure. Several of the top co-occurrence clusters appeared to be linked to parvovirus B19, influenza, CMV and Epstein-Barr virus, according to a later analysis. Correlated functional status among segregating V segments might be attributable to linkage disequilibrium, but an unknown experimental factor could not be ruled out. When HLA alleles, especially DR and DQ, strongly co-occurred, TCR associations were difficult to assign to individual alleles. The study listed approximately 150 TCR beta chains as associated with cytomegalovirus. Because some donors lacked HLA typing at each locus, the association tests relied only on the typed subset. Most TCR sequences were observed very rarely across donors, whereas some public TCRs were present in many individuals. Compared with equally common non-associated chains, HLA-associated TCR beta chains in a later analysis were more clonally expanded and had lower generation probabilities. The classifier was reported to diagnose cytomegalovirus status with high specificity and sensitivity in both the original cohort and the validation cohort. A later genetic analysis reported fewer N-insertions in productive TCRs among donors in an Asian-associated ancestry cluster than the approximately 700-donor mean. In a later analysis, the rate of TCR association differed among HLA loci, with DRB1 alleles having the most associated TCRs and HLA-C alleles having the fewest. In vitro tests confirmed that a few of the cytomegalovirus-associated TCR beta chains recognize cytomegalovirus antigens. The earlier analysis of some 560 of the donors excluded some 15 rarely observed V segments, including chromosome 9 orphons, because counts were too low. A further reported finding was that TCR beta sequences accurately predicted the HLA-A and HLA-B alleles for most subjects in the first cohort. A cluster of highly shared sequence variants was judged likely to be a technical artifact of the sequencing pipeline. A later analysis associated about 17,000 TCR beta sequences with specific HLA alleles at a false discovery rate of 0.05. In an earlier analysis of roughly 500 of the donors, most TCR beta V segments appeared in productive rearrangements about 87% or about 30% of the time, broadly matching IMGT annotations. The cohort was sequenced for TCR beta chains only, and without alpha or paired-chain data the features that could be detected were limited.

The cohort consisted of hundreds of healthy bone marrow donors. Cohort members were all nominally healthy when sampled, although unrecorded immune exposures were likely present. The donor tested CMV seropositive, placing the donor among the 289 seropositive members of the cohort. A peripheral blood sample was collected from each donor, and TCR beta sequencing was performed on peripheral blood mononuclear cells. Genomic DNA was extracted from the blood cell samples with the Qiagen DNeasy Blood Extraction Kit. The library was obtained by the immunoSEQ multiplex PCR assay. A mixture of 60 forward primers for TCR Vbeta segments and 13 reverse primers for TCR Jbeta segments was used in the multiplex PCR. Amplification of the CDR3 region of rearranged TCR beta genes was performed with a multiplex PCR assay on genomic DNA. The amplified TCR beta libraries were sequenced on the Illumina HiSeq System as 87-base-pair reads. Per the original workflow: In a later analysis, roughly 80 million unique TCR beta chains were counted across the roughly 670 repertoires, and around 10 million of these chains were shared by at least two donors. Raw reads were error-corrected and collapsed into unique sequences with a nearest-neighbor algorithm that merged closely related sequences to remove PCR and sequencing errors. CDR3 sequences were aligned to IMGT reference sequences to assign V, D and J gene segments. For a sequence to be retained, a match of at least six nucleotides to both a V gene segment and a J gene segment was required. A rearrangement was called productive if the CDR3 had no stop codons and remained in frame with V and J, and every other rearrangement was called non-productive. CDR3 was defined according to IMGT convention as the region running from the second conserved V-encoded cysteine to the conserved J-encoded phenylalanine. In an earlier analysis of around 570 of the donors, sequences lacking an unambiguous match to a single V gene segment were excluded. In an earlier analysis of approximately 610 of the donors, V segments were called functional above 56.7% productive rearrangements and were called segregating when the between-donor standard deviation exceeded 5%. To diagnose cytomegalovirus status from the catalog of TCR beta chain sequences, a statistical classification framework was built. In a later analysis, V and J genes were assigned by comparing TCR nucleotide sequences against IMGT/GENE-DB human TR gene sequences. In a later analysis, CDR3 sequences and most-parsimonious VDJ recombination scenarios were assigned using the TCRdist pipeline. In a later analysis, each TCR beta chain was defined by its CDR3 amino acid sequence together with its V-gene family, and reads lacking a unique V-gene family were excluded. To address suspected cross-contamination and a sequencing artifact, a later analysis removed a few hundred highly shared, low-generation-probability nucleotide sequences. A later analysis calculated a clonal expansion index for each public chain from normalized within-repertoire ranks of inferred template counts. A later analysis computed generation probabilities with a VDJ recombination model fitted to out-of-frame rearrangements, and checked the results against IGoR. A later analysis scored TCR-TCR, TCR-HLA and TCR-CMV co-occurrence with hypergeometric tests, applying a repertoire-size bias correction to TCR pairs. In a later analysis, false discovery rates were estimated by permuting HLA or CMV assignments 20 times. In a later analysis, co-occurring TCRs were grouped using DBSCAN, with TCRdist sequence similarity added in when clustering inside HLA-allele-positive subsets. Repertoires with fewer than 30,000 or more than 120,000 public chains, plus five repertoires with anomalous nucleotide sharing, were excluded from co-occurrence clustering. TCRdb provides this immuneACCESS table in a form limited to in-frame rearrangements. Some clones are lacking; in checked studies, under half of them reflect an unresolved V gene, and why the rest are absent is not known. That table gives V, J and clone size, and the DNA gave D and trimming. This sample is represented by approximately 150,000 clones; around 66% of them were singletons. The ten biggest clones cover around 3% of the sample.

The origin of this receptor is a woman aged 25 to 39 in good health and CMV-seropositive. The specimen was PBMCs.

Read as DNA, the sequence is TGTGCCTGGAGGGGGTTTCACCGGGGGGACACTGAAGCTTTCTTT. Its product reads: CAWRGFHRGDTEAFF. The chain uses TRBV30 and TRBJ1-1; a tentative D match to TRBD1 spans 5 bases. Taken from the germline V gene (reference sequence), the CDR1 and CDR2 loops are GTSNPN and SVGIG. V is clipped by 3 bases and J by 3 bases, and the sequence between their germline boundaries is 17 bases long. The CDR3 spans 15 residues, from the cysteine through the phenylalanine. The read is trimmed to its CDR3 DNA, 45 bases read in frame from base 1.